One and the same sample provided the 9 T cell receptor beta chains below, sequenced in a study of blood T cell repertoires in COVID-19. Clones were sequenced by immunoSEQ multiplex PCR, and TCRdb holds only the in-frame ones, with some missing. The sample has some 71,000 clones; over 75% are singletons. What was sequenced was peripheral blood. The receptors originated from a woman under 30 with acute or convalescent COVID-19.

The chain carries TRBV7-9 and TRBJ2-7; D is possibly TRBD1 (6 bases). CDR3 length equals 16 residues. Trimming cost V 1 base and J 0 bases, with 13 bases left between them. Per germline, CDR1 SEHNR and CDR2 FQNEAQ (reference sequence). The CDR3 DNA reads TGTGCCAGCAGCTTAGGAGGGGGAGTCCCCTCCTACGAGCAGTACTTC. This gives the protein CASSLGGGVPSYEQYF.

This clone occurred once. The chain employs TRBV6-5 and TRBJ1-5, with TRBD1 identical over 7 bases. CDR1 MNHEY and CDR2 SVGAGI come from the germline V gene. The CDR3 consists of 13 residues. V shed 8 bases, J shed 6 bases, and the junction held 7 bases outside the gene matches. This chain's CDR3 is CASLQGNSQPQHF. The CDR3 coding sequence is TGTGCCAGCCTACAGGGGAATTCTCAGCCCCAGCATTTT.

This rearrangement joins TRBV27 to TRBJ1-2; TRBD1 is a possible D gene (5 bases). The CDR3 is 15 residues long. Germline V gives CDR1 MNHEY, CDR2 SMNVEV (reference sequence). V was cut by 8 bases and J by 5 bases, with 21 bases left in between. The CDR3 region has the DNA TGTGCCAGCGGAACCTGGGGCAGCTTAGAATATGGCTACACCTTC. It codes for CASGTWGSLEYGYTF.

The chain is built from TRBV18 and TRBJ2-1; D is perhaps TRBD2 (5 bases). In germline, CDR1 is KGHSH, CDR2 LQKENI. This CDR3 spans 11 amino acids. Trimming took off 8 bases at V and 5 bases at J, with 7 bases between the two ends. CDR3 DNA: TGTGCCAGCAGACTACACAATGAGCAGTTCTTC. Translated: CASRLHNEQFF.

The chain uses TRBV27 and TRBJ2-7; perhaps TRBD2 as D (5 bases). CDR3 length: 13 residues. Germline CDR1 reads MNHEY; CDR2 reads SMNVEV (reference sequence). The V gene lost 6 bases and the J gene lost 2 bases, with 11 bases spanning the gap. CDR3 bases: TGTGCCAGCAGGGAGACCGGGACCTACGAGCAGTACTTC. It codes for CASRETGTYEQYF.

This chain uses TRBV7-5 with TRBJ1-1; TRBD1, the D gene given by the table, was not confirmed from the DNA. TRBV7-5 is shown as a pseudogene. The CDR3 is 14 residues long. Here the CDR3 reads CARSLNRGCTEAFF. CDR3 bases: TGTGCCAGAAGCTTAAACAGGGGATGTACTGAAGCTTTCTTT.

This clone was counted a single time. The V call is TRBV2, the J call TRBJ1-2; TRBD1 matches 10 bases. V lost 6 bases to trimming and J lost 5 bases; unmatched junction nucleotides: 6. The CDR3 spans 14 residues. The germline gives CDR1 SNHLY, CDR2 FYNNEI. CDR3 sequence reads: CASRGTGEFYGYTF. The DNA of the CDR3 is TGTGCCAGCAGGGGGACAGGGGAGTTTTATGGCTACACCTTC.

This clone has more than one count but fewer than ten. The CDR3 loop is CASSTRVQETQYF. As DNA, the CDR3 is TGTGCCAGCAGCACCCGGGTCCAAGAGACCCAGTACTTC. The chain joins TRBV7-2 to TRBJ2-5; D uncertain. With 5 bases removed from V and 1 base from J, the gap between germline ends came to 8 bases. Germline values: CDR1 SGHTA, CDR2 FQGNSA. CDR3 length equals 13 residues.

V is TRBV3-1 (or the pseudogene TRBV3-2) and J is TRBJ1-1; TRBD1 matches 9 bases. With V trimmed by 4 bases and J by 4 bases, 7 bases remained unmatched. This CDR3 is built from 15 residues. Germline V gene lookup returns CDR1 LGHDT and CDR2 YNNKEL (reference sequence). The CDR3 nucleotides read TGTGCCAGCAGCCCAGCGGACAGGGGCGGCACTGAAGCTTTCTTT. The encoded protein is CASSPADRGGTEAFF.